Listed below are T cell receptor beta chains from one sample, sequenced in a study of CD8 T cells in ankylosing spondylitis. TCRdb passed the 5' RACE reads through MiXCR, listing each CDR3 protein once. Of around 150,000 distinct CDR3 sequences listed, about a sixth were seen once; the top ten hold roughly 7.7%. The sample was blood, either unsorted or a sorted T cell fraction (not recorded which). All receptors come from a male donor with ankylosing spondylitis or in good health (not recorded which). CDR3s include the opening cysteine and the closing phenylalanine or tryptophan. Fields, in order: CDR3 protein, CDR3 DNA, clone size, V gene, J gene, CDR3 length, D gene. The D gene is left open where the match is weak. A row's size may be missing; if present it is once, few, many or a size class.

CASSRQGIRVRNIQYF,TGTGCCAGCAGTCGACAGGGGATACGGGTTAGGAACATTCAGTACTTC,few,TRBV28,TRBJ2-4,16,TRBD1
CASSFGGLNEQYF,TGCGCCAGCAGCTTCGGGGGTCTGAACGAGCAGTACTTC,many,TRBV5-1,TRBJ2-7,13,NA
CASSGTSGHYEQYF,TGTGCCAGCAGTGGGACTAGCGGACACTACGAGCAGTACTTC,few,TRBV2,TRBJ2-7,14,TRBD2
CSAKRLGPYNEQFF,TGCAGTGCTAAAAGACTAGGGCCATACAATGAGCAGTTCTTC,NA,TRBV20-1,TRBJ2-1,14,NA
CASRPGTDSNQPQHF,TGTGCCAGCAGACCCGGGACGGACAGCAATCAGCCCCAGCATTTT,NA,TRBV27,TRBJ1-5,15,NA
CASSSRTGSTDTQYF,TGTGCCAGCAGCTCAAGGACAGGGAGCACAGATACGCAGTATTTT,many,TRBV7-6,TRBJ2-3,15,TRBD1
CATSEELAGTYEQYF,TGCGCCACTTCTGAGGAACTAGCGGGGACCTACGAGCAGTACTTC,NA,TRBV10-2,TRBJ2-7,15,TRBD2
CASSLAASGRYEQYF,TGTGCCAGCAGCTTAGCTGCTAGCGGACGCTACGAGCAGTACTTC,few,TRBV11-2,TRBJ2-7,15,TRBD2
CSARDSGSSSADTQYF,TGCAGTGCTAGAGATTCGGGTAGCTCAAGCGCAGATACGCAGTATTTT,many,TRBV20-1,TRBJ2-3,16,NA
CASSYGGTVGYTF,TGTGCCAGCAGTTACGGAGGGACGGTTGGCTACACCTTC,many,TRBV6-5,TRBJ1-2,13,NA
CASRREKYEQYF,TGTGCCAGCAGACGGGAGAAGTACGAGCAGTACTTC,many,TRBV2,TRBJ2-7,12,NA
CASSLGTGEEKLFF,TGCGCCAGCAGCTTGGGGACAGGGGAGGAAAAACTGTTTTTT,NA,TRBV5-1,TRBJ1-4,14,TRBD1
CSVLGGRISYNEQFF,TGCAGCGTTCTGGGCGGGAGAATCTCCTACAATGAGCAGTTCTTC,once,TRBV29-1,TRBJ2-1,15,TRBD2
CASSKVSRRIQPAKNIQYF,TGTGCCAGCAGCAAAGTCTCGAGAAGGATTCAGCCCGCCAAAAACATTCAGTACTTC,many,TRBV21-1,TRBJ2-4,19,NA
CSAGQGPPYEQYF,TGCAGTGCGGGACAGGGTCCCCCCTACGAGCAGTACTTC,many,TRBV20-1,TRBJ2-7,13,TRBD1
CASSLGGRLNTEAFF,TGCGCCAGCAGCTTAGGAGGACGGTTGAACACTGAAGCTTTCTTT,many,TRBV5-1,TRBJ1-1,15,NA
CASSRLAGGNTGELFF,TGTGCCAGCAGCCGACTAGCGGGAGGGAACACCGGGGAGCTGTTTTTT,NA,TRBV7-2,TRBJ2-2,16,TRBD2
CASSLAWGAANTGELFF,TGCGCCAGCAGCTTGGCCTGGGGCGCCGCGAACACCGGGGAGCTGTTTTTT,many,TRBV5-1,TRBJ2-2,17,NA
CSARIPGFSYNEQFF,TGCAGTGCTAGAATTCCAGGGTTTTCCTACAATGAGCAGTTCTTC,many,TRBV20-1,TRBJ2-1,15,NA
CASSSVDRDQDTQYF,TGTGCCAGCAGCTCCGTGGACAGGGATCAAGATACGCAGTATTTT,NA,TRBV5-6,TRBJ2-3,15,TRBD1
CASSLAAGGDEQYF,TGTGCCAGCAGCTTAGCAGCAGGGGGCGACGAGCAGTACTTC,many,TRBV7-9,TRBJ2-7,14,TRBD1
CASRPGTHNTGELFF,TGTGCCAGCAGACCCGGGACCCACAACACCGGGGAGCTGTTTTTT,many,TRBV28,TRBJ2-2,15,NA
CASSPPRGQGYEQYF,TGTGCCAGCAGCCCTCCCCGGGGACAGGGCTACGAGCAGTACTTC,NA,TRBV11-2,TRBJ2-7,15,TRBD1
CSVEDRAYEQYF,TGCAGCGTTGAAGACAGGGCCTACGAGCAGTACTTC,many,TRBV29-1,TRBJ2-7,12,NA
CASRPAYEQYF,TGTGCAAGTCGCCCCGCGTACGAGCAGTACTTC,few,TRBV12-2,TRBJ2-7,11,NA
CSARGTSGTGELFF,TGCAGTGCCCGGGGGACTAGCGGCACCGGGGAGCTGTTTTTT,many,TRBV20-1,TRBJ2-2,14,TRBD2
CASSLFLSTDTQYF,TGCGCCAGCAGCTTATTCCTGAGCACAGATACGCAGTATTTT,many,TRBV5-1,TRBJ2-3,14,NA